This TCR beta chain appears in the sequencing data of a study of T cells in Graves' hyperthyroidism and ophthalmopathy. Overall study: Pretreatment peripheral blood was obtained at initial diagnosis. Points from the study as a whole: The model identified upcoming ophthalmopathy a median around 6 months ahead of onset. Blood also showed most of the thyroid clonotypes that were expanded above 0.001.

The CDR3 sequence is 14 residues long. Germline CDR1 and CDR2: LGHDT and YNNKEL (reference sequence). Amplification yielded TCR beta CDR3 regions, with RNA transcripts as the source. The primer set for the first-round RT-PCR of the TCR CDR3 was HTBI. In TCRdb, the multiplex PCR reads were re-called with MiXCR into one record per CDR3 protein. The top ten clones hold around a third of a sample with about 640,000 distinct CDR3 sequences, less than 25% of them seen once. This clonotype was observed at least ten times. The antigen is unknown. An end of the junction differs from the germline gene, which may be a read error. Patients having uncontrolled infection, another autoimmune disease, pregnancy or lactation were not included.

The receptor comes from a young man with Graves' ophthalmopathy. Sequences were obtained from blood. The V and J genes are TRBV3-1 and TRBJ2-7; D tentatively reads TRBD1 or TRBD2 (6 bases each). CDR3 DNA sequence: TGTACCAGCAGCCGCTCGGGGGCCTCCTACGAGCAGTACTTC. Translated: CTSSRSGASYEQYF.